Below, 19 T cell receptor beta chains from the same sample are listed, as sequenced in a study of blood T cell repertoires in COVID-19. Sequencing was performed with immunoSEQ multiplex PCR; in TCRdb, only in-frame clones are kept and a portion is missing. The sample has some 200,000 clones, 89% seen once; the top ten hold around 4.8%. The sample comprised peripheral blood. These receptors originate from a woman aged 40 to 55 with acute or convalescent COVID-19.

CDR3 loop: CASSPLDRHNQPQHF. The CDR3 DNA follows: TGTGCCAGCAGTCCCCTAGACAGACACAATCAGCCCCAGCATTTT. J is TRBJ1-5 and V is TRBV2; weak D call: TRBD1 (5 bases). Germline-derived CDR1 and CDR2 are SNHLY and FYNNEI. The CDR3 contains 15 residues. The ends were cut back, 5 bases at V and 3 bases at J, with 14 bases in the middle.

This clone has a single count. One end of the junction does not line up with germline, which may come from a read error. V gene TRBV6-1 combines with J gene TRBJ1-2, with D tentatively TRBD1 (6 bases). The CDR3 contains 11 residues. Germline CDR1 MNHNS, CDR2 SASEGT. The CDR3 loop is CASSQAGENTF. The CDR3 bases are TGTGCCAGCAGTCAAGCAGGGGAAAACACCTTC.

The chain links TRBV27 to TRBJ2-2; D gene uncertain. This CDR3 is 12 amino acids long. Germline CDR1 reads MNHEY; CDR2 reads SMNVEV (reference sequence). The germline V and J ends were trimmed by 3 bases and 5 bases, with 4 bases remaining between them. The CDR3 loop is CASSFLTGELFF. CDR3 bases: TGTGCCAGCAGTTTCCTAACCGGGGAGCTGTTTTTT.

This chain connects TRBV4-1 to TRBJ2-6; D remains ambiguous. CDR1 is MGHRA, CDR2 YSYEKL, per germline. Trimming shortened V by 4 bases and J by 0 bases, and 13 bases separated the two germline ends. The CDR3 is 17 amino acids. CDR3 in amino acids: CASSPGQARSGANVLTF. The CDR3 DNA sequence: TGCGCCAGCAGCCCCGGTCAGGCGCGCTCTGGGGCCAACGTCCTGACTTTC.

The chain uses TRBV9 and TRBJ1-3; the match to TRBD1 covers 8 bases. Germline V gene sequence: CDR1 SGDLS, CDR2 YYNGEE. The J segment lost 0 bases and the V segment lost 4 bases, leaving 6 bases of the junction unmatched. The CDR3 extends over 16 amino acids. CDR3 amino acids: CASSSRTGRSGNTIYF. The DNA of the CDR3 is TGTGCCAGCAGCTCCCGGACAGGGCGCTCTGGAAACACCATATATTTT.

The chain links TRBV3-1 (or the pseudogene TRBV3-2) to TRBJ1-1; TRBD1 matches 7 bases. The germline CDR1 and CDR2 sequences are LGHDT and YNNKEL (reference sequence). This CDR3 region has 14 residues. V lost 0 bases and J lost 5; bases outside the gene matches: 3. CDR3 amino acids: CASSQETGWTEAFF. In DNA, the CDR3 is TGTGCCAGCAGCCAAGAGACAGGGTGGACTGAAGCTTTCTTT.

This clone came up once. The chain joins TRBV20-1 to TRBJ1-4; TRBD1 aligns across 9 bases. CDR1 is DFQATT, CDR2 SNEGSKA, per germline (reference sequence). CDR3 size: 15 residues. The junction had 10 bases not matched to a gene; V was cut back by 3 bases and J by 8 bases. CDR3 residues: CSASLPGQGGEKLFF. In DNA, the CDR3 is TGCAGTGCTAGTTTACCGGGACAGGGCGGGGAAAAACTGTTTTTT.

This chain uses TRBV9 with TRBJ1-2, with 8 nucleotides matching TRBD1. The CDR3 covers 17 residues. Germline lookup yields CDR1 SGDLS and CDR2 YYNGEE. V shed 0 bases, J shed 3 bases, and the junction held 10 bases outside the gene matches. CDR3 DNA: TGTGCCAGCAGCGTAGTAGCGACAGGGGACCCCCACTATGGCTACACCTTC. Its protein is CASSVVATGDPHYGYTF. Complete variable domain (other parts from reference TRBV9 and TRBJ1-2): DSGVTQTPKHLITATGQRVTLRCSPRSGDLSVYWYQQSLDQGLQFLIQYYNGEERAKGNILERFSAQQFPDLHSELNLSSLELGDSALYFCASSVVATGDPHYGYTFGSGTRLTVV.

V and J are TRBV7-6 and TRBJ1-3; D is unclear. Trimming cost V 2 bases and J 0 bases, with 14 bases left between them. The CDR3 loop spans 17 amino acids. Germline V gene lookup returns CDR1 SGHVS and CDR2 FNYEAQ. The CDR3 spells CASSLTPDSGSGNTIYF. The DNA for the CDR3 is TGTGCCAGCAGCTTAACCCCAGATTCGGGCTCTGGAAACACCATATATTTT.

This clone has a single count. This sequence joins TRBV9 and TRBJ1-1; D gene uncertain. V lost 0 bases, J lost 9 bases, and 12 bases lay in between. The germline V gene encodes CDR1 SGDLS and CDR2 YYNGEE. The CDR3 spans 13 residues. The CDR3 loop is CASSVESEPKAFF. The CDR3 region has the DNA TGTGCCAGCAGCGTAGAGTCGGAGCCTAAAGCTTTCTTT.

The CDR3 reads CASSVEGTSGSLREQFF. DNA for the CDR3: TGTGCCAGCAGCGTAGAGGGTACTAGCGGGTCGTTGCGTGAGCAGTTCTTC. The chain combines TRBV9 with TRBJ2-1; 9 nucleotides line up with TRBD2. After removal of 0 bases from V and 9 bases from J, the junction contained 13 bases not matched to a gene. Germline loops: CDR1 SGDLS, CDR2 YYNGEE. The length of the CDR3 is 17 residues. The variable domain in full, with the rest retrieved from reference TRBV9 and TRBJ2-1, is DSGVTQTPKHLITATGQRVTLRCSPRSGDLSVYWYQQSLDQGLQFLIQYYNGEERAKGNILERFSAQQFPDLHSELNLSSLELGDSALYFCASSVEGTSGSLREQFFGPGTRLTVL.

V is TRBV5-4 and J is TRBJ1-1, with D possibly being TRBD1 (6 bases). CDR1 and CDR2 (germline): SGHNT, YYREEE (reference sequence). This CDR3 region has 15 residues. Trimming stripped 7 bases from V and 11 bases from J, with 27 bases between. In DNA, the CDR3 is TGTGCCAGCCATTCCTCCGGTACCGCGGCCCAGGGGGCTTTCTTT. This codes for CASHSSGTAAQGAFF. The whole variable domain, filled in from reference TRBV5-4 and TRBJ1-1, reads ETGVTQSPTHLIKTRGQQVTLRCSSQSGHNTVSWYQQALGQGPQFIFQYYREEENGRGNFPPRFSGLQFPNYSSELNVNALELDDSALYLCASHSSGTAAQGAFFGQGTRLTVV.

CDR3 region: CASSEGAGPTDTQYF. As DNA, the CDR3 is TGTGCCAGCAGTGAAGGGGCAGGGCCCACAGATACGCAGTATTTT. The chain combines TRBV6-1 with TRBJ2-3, with a possible D match to TRBD1 (5 bases). The CDR3 length is 15 residues. V was clipped by 1 base and J by 2 bases, with 10 bases between them. The germline gives CDR1 MNHNS, CDR2 SASEGT.

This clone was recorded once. The CDR3: CATSVGAREQYV. The CDR3 DNA reads as TGTGCCACCAGTGTGGGGGCGCGCGAGCAGTACGTC. V is TRBV24-1 and J is TRBJ2-7, with D possibly matching TRBD1 (6 bases). Germline V gene sequence: CDR1 KGHDR, CDR2 SFDVKD. The ends were cut back, 5 bases at V and 6 bases at J, with 10 bases in the middle. The CDR3 is 12 residues long.

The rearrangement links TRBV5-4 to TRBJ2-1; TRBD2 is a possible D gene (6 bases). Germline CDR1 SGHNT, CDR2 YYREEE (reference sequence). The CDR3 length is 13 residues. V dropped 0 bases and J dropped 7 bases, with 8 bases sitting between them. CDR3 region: CASSLGRENEQFF. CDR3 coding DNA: TGTGCCAGCAGCTTGGGACGGGAGAATGAGCAGTTCTTC.

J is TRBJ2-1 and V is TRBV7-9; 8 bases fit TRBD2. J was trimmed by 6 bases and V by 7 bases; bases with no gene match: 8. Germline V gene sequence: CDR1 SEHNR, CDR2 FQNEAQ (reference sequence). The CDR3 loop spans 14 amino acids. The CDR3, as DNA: TGTGCCAGCATCGAAAGCGGGGGCTTCAATGAGCAGTTCTTC. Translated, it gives CASIESGGFNEQFF.

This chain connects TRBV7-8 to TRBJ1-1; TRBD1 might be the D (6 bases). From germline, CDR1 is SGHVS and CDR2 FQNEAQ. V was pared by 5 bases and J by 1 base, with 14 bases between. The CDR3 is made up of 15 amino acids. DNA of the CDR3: TGTGCCAGCAGCCCCAGGACAGTTCCGAACACTGAAGCTTTCTTT. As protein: CASSPRTVPNTEAFF.

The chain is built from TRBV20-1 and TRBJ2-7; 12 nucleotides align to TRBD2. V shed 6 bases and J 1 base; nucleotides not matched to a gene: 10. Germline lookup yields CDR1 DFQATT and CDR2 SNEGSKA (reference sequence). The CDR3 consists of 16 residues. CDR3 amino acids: CSASTGTSGLSYEQYV. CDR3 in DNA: TGCAGTGCAAGTACCGGGACTAGCGGGTTGTCCTACGAGCAGTACGTC.

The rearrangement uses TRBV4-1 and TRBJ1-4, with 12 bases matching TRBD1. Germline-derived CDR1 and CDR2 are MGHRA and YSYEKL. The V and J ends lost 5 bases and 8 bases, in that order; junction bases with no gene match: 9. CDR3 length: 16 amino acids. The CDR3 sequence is CASSSRPGQGAEKLFF. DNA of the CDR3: TGCGCCAGCAGCTCCCGACCGGGACAGGGGGCGGAAAAACTGTTTTTT.